What follows are 15 T cell receptor beta chains derived from one specimen sequenced in a study of Graves' ophthalmopathy and Graves' hyperthyroidism. RNA transcripts were the source from which TCR beta CDR3 regions were amplified. HTBI primers served in a first-round RT-PCR, which a second-round multiplex PCR followed. TCRdb ran MiXCR on the multiplex PCR reads and lists one entry per CDR3 protein. This repertoire shows hundreds of thousands of distinct CDR3 sequences, 20% to 25% found once; its top ten account for around 7%. The source material was peripheral blood. The source is a woman younger than 30 with stable Graves' hyperthyroidism. Some clones in this sample may be carry-over from other donors' samples.

Many counts were recorded for this clonotype. DNA of the CDR3: TGTGCCAGCCAGGGGGACATTAGCAATCAGCCCCAGCATTTT. As protein: CASQGDISNQPQHF. The genes are TRBV7-9 and TRBJ1-5; the match to TRBD1 covers 7 bases. The CDR3 covers 14 residues. Germline assignment: CDR1 SEHNR and CDR2 FQNEAQ (reference sequence). With 8 bases clipped from V and 0 bases from J, the junction kept 4 bases outside the gene matches.

The chain links TRBV7-9 to TRBJ1-2; tentative D call: TRBD1 (5 bases). Deletions cut 1 base from V and 11 bases from J, with 11 bases between. The V gene's germline CDR1 is SEHNR and CDR2 FQNEAQ (reference sequence). The CDR3 consists of 12 residues. This CDR3 is CASSLVGTLYTF. The CDR3, as DNA: TGTGCCAGCAGCTTAGTCGGGACTCTTTACACCTTC.

Regarding this clonotype: A junction boundary mismatches the germline segment, possibly from a read error. The chain carries TRBV9 and TRBJ1-1; D is unclear. CDR1 and CDR2 from the germline V gene are SGDLS and YYNGEE. CDR3 length: 15 amino acids. CDR3 in DNA: TGTGCCAGCGGCGTAGGGTCACCCATGAACACTGAAGCTTTCTTT. Translating gives CASGVGSPMNTEAFF.

This clonotype has ten or more counts. The chain carries TRBV6-1 and TRBJ2-6, with TRBD1 identical over 8 bases. The CDR3 is 16 residues long. Germline CDR1 reads MNHNS; CDR2 reads SASEGT. J was trimmed by 6 bases and V by 1 base; bases with no gene match: 5. The CDR3 DNA follows: TGTGCCAGCAGTGAAGGGCCTCAGGGGGCGGCCAACGTCCTGACTTTC. It encodes CASSEGPQGAANVLTF.

The chain is built from TRBV13 and TRBJ1-1, with D possibly matching TRBD1 (6 bases). CDR3 size: 15 residues. Germline V gene lookup returns CDR1 PRHDT and CDR2 FYEKMQ (reference sequence). The V and J ends lost 0 bases and 6 bases respectively, with 14 bases between them. The CDR3 DNA follows: TGTGCCAGCAGCTTAGGCCGGGGGACATGGGCTGAAGCTTTCTTT. Translation gives CASSLGRGTWAEAFF.

This clonotype came up many times. The chain employs TRBV4-1 and TRBJ1-1; possible D gene TRBD1, 5 bases. V was shortened by 4 bases and J by 2 bases, with 14 bases between the two germline ends. CDR1 and CDR2 (germline): MGHRA, YSYEKL. The CDR3 is made up of 15 amino acids. CDR3 DNA: TGCGCCAGCAGCCTCAGGGAAAGGATAAACACTGAAGCTTTCTTT. Its translation is CASSLRERINTEAFF.

A few counts support this clonotype. This sequence joins TRBV10-1 and TRBJ2-7; the D gene is possibly TRBD2 (6 bases). Germline-derived CDR1 and CDR2 are WNHNN and SYGVQD (reference sequence). V lost 10 bases to trimming and J lost 0 bases, with 13 bases between them. This CDR3 comprises 13 residues. CDR3 in DNA: TGCGCCACCCAGGCGGGACCCTCCTACGAGCAGTACTTC. This translates into CATQAGPSYEQYF.

This clonotype was found many times. This chain links TRBV28 with TRBJ1-1; D call uncertain. Germline V gene lookup returns CDR1 MDHEN and CDR2 SYDVKM. The CDR3 is made up of 14 amino acids. Trimming took 4 bases from V and 5 from J, leaving 14 bases between them. The CDR3 DNA is TGTGCCAGCAGTTCGACCGGGATGGGTACTGAAGCTTTCTTT. Encoded protein: CASSSTGMGTEAFF.

This clonotype was counted at least ten times. This chain joins TRBV2 and TRBJ2-2; D unclear. This CDR3 has 14 amino acids. Trimming left V 6 bases short and J 3 bases short, with 11 bases between. Germline V gives CDR1 SNHLY, CDR2 FYNNEI. CDR3 loop: CASSMGRDTGELFF. The CDR3 nucleotides are TGTGCCAGCAGCATGGGCCGGGACACCGGGGAGCTGTTTTTT.

This clonotype was found many times. The CDR3: CASSLQAPYGYTF. CDR3 bases: TGTGCCAGCAGTCTCCAGGCTCCCTATGGCTACACCTTC. V gene TRBV12-3 or TRBV12-4 combines with J gene TRBJ1-2; no firm D call. V was pared by 5 bases and J by 4 bases, with 11 bases between. The CDR3 has 13 residues.

Concerning this clonotype: A junction end diverges from the germline sequence, so it may reflect a read error. The chain employs TRBV24-1 and TRBJ2-5; TRBD1 matches 7 bases. Germline assignment: CDR1 KGHDR and CDR2 SFDVKD. The CDR3 totals 15 residues. The CDR3 reads CASSARQGSGETQYF. As DNA, the CDR3 is TGTGCCAGCAGTGCCCGACAGGGCTCGGGGGAGACCCAGTACTTC.

This clonotype was seen more than once but under ten times. The gene calls are TRBV5-5 and TRBJ1-6; TRBD1 is a possible D gene (5 bases). The CDR3 consists of 16 residues. Trimming took off 1 base at V and 7 bases at J, with 15 bases between the two ends. Germline loops: CDR1 SGHKS, CDR2 YYEKEE (reference sequence). The CDR3 spells CASSLSAGGINSPLHF. The CDR3 region has the DNA TGTGCCAGCAGCTTGTCGGCGGGGGGTATCAATTCACCCCTCCACTTT.

This clonotype has ten or more counts. This chain connects TRBV5-1 to TRBJ2-7, with 11 positions matching TRBD2. J lost 0 bases, V lost 4 bases, and 6 bases had no gene match. The CDR3 contains 16 residues. Germline assignment: CDR1 SGHRS and CDR2 YFSETQ. Here the CDR3 reads CASSPTTSGSSYEQYF. CDR3 sequence (DNA): TGCGCCAGCAGCCCGACCACTAGCGGGAGCTCCTACGAGCAGTACTTC. The full variable domain, completed using reference TRBV5-1 and TRBJ2-7, is KAGVTQTPRYLIKTRGQQVTLSCSPISGHRSVSWYQQTPGQGLQFLFEYFSETQRNKGNFPGRFSGRQFSNSRSEMNVSTLELGDSALYLCASSPTTSGSSYEQYFGPGTRLTVT.

This clonotype was observed at least ten times. V usage is TRBV6-1 and J usage is TRBJ2-2; D might be TRBD1 (5 bases). The CDR3 is 15 amino acids. The germline V gene encodes CDR1 MNHNS and CDR2 SASEGT. The V gene lost 3 bases and the J gene lost 1 base, with 9 bases spanning the gap. CDR3 DNA: TGTGCCAGCAGTGACCCTGGACAGAACACCGGGGAGCTGTTTTTT. Its translation is CASSDPGQNTGELFF.

V and J are TRBV28 and TRBJ2-7, with 10 bases fitting TRBD1. The CDR3 is 16 amino acids. Germline V gene sequence: CDR1 MDHEN, CDR2 SYDVKM. J gave up 3 bases and V 5 bases, and 10 bases lay outside the gene matches. DNA of the CDR3: TGTGCCAGCAGTCAGACAGGGGGCAAGGGAGTCTACGAGCAGTACTTC. Its protein is CASSQTGGKGVYEQYF.